The 24 T cell receptor beta chains given below trace back to one sample, sequenced in a study of blood T cell repertoires in COVID-19. The assay was immunoSEQ multiplex PCR, and TCRdb's table has in-frame clones only and misses some. The sample includes a few hundred thousand clones, roughly 90% of them seen just once. The sequencing sample was made of peripheral blood. All receptors come from a man younger than 35 with COVID-19, enrolled during active disease.

The chain recombines TRBV3-1 (or the pseudogene TRBV3-2) with TRBJ1-3; D is unclear. V gave up 1 base and J gave up 5 bases, with 6 bases separating them. The germline V gene encodes CDR1 LGHDT and CDR2 YNNKEL (reference sequence). The CDR3 contains 13 residues. The CDR3 spells CASSQGHRNTIYF. CDR3 nucleotides: TGTGCCAGCAGCCAAGGGCATAGAAACACCATATATTTT.

This chain links TRBV5-1 with TRBJ2-7; 7 bases agree with TRBD2. J was trimmed by 2 bases and V by 7 bases; bases with no gene match: 9. Germline lookup yields CDR1 SGHRS and CDR2 YFSETQ. This CDR3 is 14 amino acids long. The CDR3 DNA reads as TGCGCCAGCCGACAAAATGGGGGGGCCTACGAGCAGTACTTC. Translation: CASRQNGGAYEQYF.

The chain combines TRBV7-2 with TRBJ2-5; tentative D call: TRBD1 (6 bases). V lost 2 bases to trimming and J lost 5 bases, with 12 bases between them. Germline CDR1 is SGHTA and CDR2 is FQGNSA. The CDR3 contains 14 residues. Here the CDR3 DNA reads TGTGCCAGCAGCTTAATCACAGGGCCGGAGACCCAGTACTTC. The encoded protein is CASSLITGPETQYF.

The count of this clone is one. The rearrangement links TRBV5-4 to TRBJ2-7; 10 bases match TRBD1. J was trimmed by 3 bases and V by 4 bases; bases with no gene match: 7. The CDR3 is 15 amino acids. Germline V lookup: CDR1 SGHNT, CDR2 YYREEE (reference sequence). The CDR3: CASSLDRGRLYEQYF. The CDR3 bases are TGTGCCAGCAGCCTCGACAGGGGGCGTCTCTACGAGCAGTACTTC.

Comment on this clone: The sample holds other DNA sequences that translate to the same CDR3. The genes are TRBV6-5 and TRBJ2-3, with 7 bases that match TRBD2. From germline, CDR1 is MNHEY and CDR2 SVGAGI. V was clipped by 7 bases and J by 4 bases; unmatched bases: 5. This CDR3 contains 13 residues. The CDR3 spells CASTTGLADTQYF. Written as DNA, the CDR3 is TGTGCCAGCACTACAGGACTAGCAGATACGCAGTATTTT.

V usage is TRBV27 and J usage is TRBJ1-4, with D possibly matching TRBD1 (6 bases). Trimming cost V 0 bases and J 8 bases, with 13 bases left between them. The CDR3 extends over 15 amino acids. The germline V gene has CDR1 MNHEY and CDR2 SMNVEV (reference sequence). The CDR3 DNA follows: TGTGCCAGCAGTTTATCGTGGGGGGGCAAGGAAAAACTGTTTTTT. Translation: CASSLSWGGKEKLFF.

This clone was found a few times. The chain combines TRBV6-2 or TRBV6-3 with TRBJ1-2; 9 positions agree with TRBD1. Germline V gene data show CDR1 as MNHEY and CDR2 as SVGEGT. V lost 4 bases, J lost 6 bases, and 3 bases stayed unmatched. The CDR3 sequence is 13 residues long. The CDR3 loop is CASSWTGVDGYTF. The CDR3 DNA reads as TGTGCCAGCAGTTGGACAGGGGTCGATGGCTACACCTTC.

The chain combines TRBV4-2 with TRBJ1-1; a possible D gene is TRBD1 (5 bases). The germline V gene has CDR1 LGHNA and CDR2 YNFKEQ. V lost 2 bases and J 1 base, leaving 14 bases between the germline ends. CDR3 length: 16 amino acids. CDR3 in DNA: TGTGCCAGCAGCCAAAAGGGGTCCGGGCGGAACACTGAAGCTTTCTTT. It encodes CASSQKGSGRNTEAFF.

The rearrangement uses TRBV13 and TRBJ2-7; TRBD2 matches 11 bases. Germline lookup yields CDR1 PRHDT and CDR2 FYEKMQ (reference sequence). This CDR3 region has 16 residues. The V and J ends lost 1 base and 7 bases, in that order; junction bases with no gene match: 9. Here the CDR3 reads CASSLVGLAGLREQYF. The CDR3, as DNA: TGTGCCAGCAGCTTAGTAGGACTAGCGGGTTTACGGGAGCAGTACTTC.

The CDR3 DNA reads TGTGCCAGCAGCAATGGAGGCTTAGGGGGGGATGAGCAGTTCTTC. Translating it yields CASSNGGLGGDEQFF. The genes are TRBV21-1 and TRBJ2-1; the D call of TRBD2 is as the table states it, not checked on the DNA. TRBV21-1 is classified as a pseudogene. The CDR3 extends over 15 amino acids.

This clone has only one observation. The rearrangement joins TRBV7-8 to TRBJ2-1; D call uncertain. The CDR3 has 14 residues. CDR1 is SGHVS, CDR2 FQNEAQ, per germline. V dropped 2 bases and J dropped 6 bases, with 11 bases sitting between them. This CDR3 reads CASSLILASNEQFF. The CDR3 DNA is TGTGCCAGCAGCTTAATCTTGGCCAGCAATGAGCAGTTCTTC.

V usage is TRBV18 and J usage is TRBJ1-2; D call uncertain. Trimming cost V 4 bases and J 6 bases, with 12 bases left between them. The CDR3 totals 13 residues. The germline V gene encodes CDR1 KGHSH and CDR2 LQKENI. CDR3 sequence (DNA): TGTGCCAGCTCACAAGACATGGTCCATGGCTACACCTTC. Translated, it gives CASSQDMVHGYTF.

Turning to this clone: Germline is not matched at one junction end, which may reflect a read error. The chain carries TRBV5-1 and TRBJ2-7; 12 bases line up with TRBD2. This CDR3 has 15 residues. CDR1 is SGHRS and CDR2 is YFSETQ in the germline V gene. The CDR3 region is CASRLVTSGSGEQYF. The CDR3 nucleotides are TGCGCCAGCAGATTGGTGACTAGCGGGAGTGGCGAGCAGTACTTC.

This clone was seen a single time. The rearrangement joins TRBV7-8 to TRBJ1-1, with D uncertain. V lost 1 base to trimming and J lost 0 bases, with 6 bases between them. Germline values: CDR1 SGHVS, CDR2 FQNEAQ. The CDR3 loop spans 14 amino acids. CDR3 DNA sequence: TGTGCCAGCAGCTTAGTTTCAGTGAACACTGAAGCTTTCTTT. It yields the protein CASSLVSVNTEAFF.

This chain connects TRBV6-1 to TRBJ2-7, with 7 bases fitting TRBD2. CDR1 is MNHNS, CDR2 SASEGT, per germline. This CDR3 region has 13 residues. V gave up 2 bases and J gave up 7 bases; unmatched junction bases: 5. The CDR3 region is CASSETTGGEQYF. In DNA form, the CDR3 reads TGTGCCAGCAGTGAAACCACCGGGGGGGAGCAGTACTTC.

V usage is TRBV7-9 and J usage is TRBJ2-5; possibly TRBD2 for D (6 bases). The CDR3 spans 18 residues. Between the trimmed V and J ends, which lost 0 bases and 5 bases, there was a span of 22 bases. The germline gives CDR1 SEHNR, CDR2 FQNEAQ (reference sequence). The CDR3 region is CASSLASRGGEKRETQYF. In nucleotides, the CDR3 is TGTGCCAGCAGCTTAGCTTCTCGGGGCGGGGAAAAGAGGGAGACCCAGTACTTC. Based on the CDR3 plus reference TRBV7-9 and TRBJ2-5, the full variable domain is DTGVSQNPRHKITKRGQNVTFRCDPISEHNRLYWYRQTLGQGPEFLTYFQNEAQLEKSRLLSDRFSAERPKGSFSTLEIQRTEQGDSAMYLCASSLASRGGEKRETQYFGPGTRLLVL.

The rearrangement uses TRBV7-9 and TRBJ1-1, with a tentative D call TRBD1 (6 bases). Trimming shortened V by 3 bases and J by 7 bases, and 15 bases separated the two germline ends. Germline assignment: CDR1 SEHNR and CDR2 FQNEAQ (reference sequence). This CDR3 is 14 amino acids long. CDR3 protein: CASSLQQGSSEAFF. In nucleotides, the CDR3 is TGTGCCAGCAGCTTGCAGCAGGGGAGTAGTGAAGCTTTCTTT.

V gene TRBV5-4 combines with J gene TRBJ2-3; 15 bases fit TRBD2. CDR1 SGHNT and CDR2 YYREEE come from the germline V gene (reference sequence). This CDR3 spans 17 amino acids. With 3 bases clipped from V and 7 bases from J, the junction kept 9 bases outside the gene matches. DNA for the CDR3: TGTGCCAGCAGCTCTCCGGGACTAGCGGGAGGCCATCATACGCAGTATTTT. Translating it yields CASSSPGLAGGHHTQYF.

The CDR3 loop is CASSLTEGEQYF. The CDR3 DNA follows: TGTGCCAGCAGCTTGACAGAGGGAGAGCAGTACTTC. V and J are TRBV5-4 and TRBJ2-7; the D gene is possibly TRBD2 (5 bases). This CDR3 region has 12 residues. Germline V gene lookup returns CDR1 SGHNT and CDR2 YYREEE (reference sequence). Trimming took off 1 base at V and 7 bases at J, with 9 bases between the two ends.

V is TRBV27 and J is TRBJ1-1, with 7 bases matching TRBD1. V trimming: 6 bases; J trimming: 0 bases; junction bases outside the gene matches: 1. The germline V gene has CDR1 MNHEY and CDR2 SMNVEV (reference sequence). The CDR3 loop spans 13 amino acids. This CDR3 is CASRDRVNTEAFF. CDR3 nucleotides: TGTGCCAGCAGAGACAGGGTGAACACTGAAGCTTTCTTT.

This chain uses TRBV6-5 with TRBJ1-2, with 8 bases lining up with TRBD1. Germline lookup yields CDR1 MNHEY and CDR2 SVGAGI. This CDR3 has 13 amino acids. Germline trimming cut 6 bases from V and 4 bases from J; bases unmatched to any gene: 4. Here the CDR3 reads CASRTGGSYGYTF. The DNA of the CDR3 is TGTGCCAGCAGAACAGGGGGGAGCTATGGCTACACCTTC.

This clone was detected many times. The chain joins TRBV19 to TRBJ2-2; D might be TRBD1 (6 bases). This CDR3 is built from 16 residues. Per the germline V gene, CDR1 is LNHDA and CDR2 is SQIVND (reference sequence). V lost 4 bases and J 9 bases, leaving 21 bases between the germline ends. The CDR3 sequence: CASSTIEGRGVWELFF. DNA for the CDR3: TGTGCCAGTAGTACCATTGAGGGCAGGGGAGTGTGGGAGCTGTTTTTT.

The V and J genes are TRBV7-3 and TRBJ1-1; D perhaps matches TRBD1 (6 bases). CDR1 SGHTA and CDR2 FQGTGA come from the germline V gene. V gave up 5 bases and J gave up 0 bases, with 7 bases separating them. The CDR3 contains 13 residues. This chain's CDR3 is CASSRTVNTEAFF. CDR3 nucleotides: TGTGCCAGCAGCCGGACAGTGAACACTGAAGCTTTCTTT.

The CDR3 region has the DNA TGTGCCAGCAGTTTCCCCCAGGGATCTAACTATGGCTACACCTTC. Protein product: CASSFPQGSNYGYTF. V is TRBV6-2 or TRBV6-3 and J is TRBJ1-2; maybe TRBD1 (5 bases). CDR1 and CDR2 from the germline V gene are MNHEY and SVGEGT. This CDR3 contains 15 residues. V was trimmed by 4 bases and J by 0 bases, leaving 12 bases between them.